Described below is a single T cell receptor beta chain sequence and its context. The data belong to a study of cytomegalovirus exposure and HLA in healthy donors. Trimming at V came to 0 bases and at J to 3 bases, leaving 1 base not matched to a gene. The CDR3 has 15 residues. Germline V gene lookup returns CDR1 SGHTA and CDR2 FQGNSA. Generated by immunoSEQ multiplex PCR, the TCRdb table keeps only in-frame clones and is missing some. The sample shows approximately 170,000 clones, roughly 84% of them seen only once. This chain joins TRBV7-2 and TRBJ2-7; 11 bases are shared with TRBD1. The receptor was derived from a man aged 30-40 years in good health and CMV-seropositive. Specimen: PBMCs. The DNA for the CDR3 is TGTGCCAGCAGCTTAGCCGGGACAGGGGGCTACGAGCAGTACTTC. Translating gives CASSLAGTGGYEQYF.